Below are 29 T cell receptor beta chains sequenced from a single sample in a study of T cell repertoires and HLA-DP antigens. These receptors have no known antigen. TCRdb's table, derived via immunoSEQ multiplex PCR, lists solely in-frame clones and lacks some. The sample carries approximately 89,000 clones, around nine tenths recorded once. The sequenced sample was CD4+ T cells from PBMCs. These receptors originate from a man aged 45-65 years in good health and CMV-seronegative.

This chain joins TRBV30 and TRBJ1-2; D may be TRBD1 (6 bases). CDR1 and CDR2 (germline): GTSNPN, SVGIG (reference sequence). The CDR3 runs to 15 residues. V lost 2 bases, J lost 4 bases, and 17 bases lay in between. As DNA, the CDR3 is TGTGCCTGGAGTATCGGGGGAGGGGGGGGCTATGGCTACACCTTC. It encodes CAWSIGGGGGYGYTF. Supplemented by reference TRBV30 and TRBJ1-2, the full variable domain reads SQTIHQWPATLVQPVGSPLSLECTVEGTSNPNLYWYRQAAGRGLQLLFYSVGIGQISSEVPQNLSASRPQDRQFILSSKKLLLSDSGFYLCAWSIGGGGGYGYTFGSGTRLTVV.

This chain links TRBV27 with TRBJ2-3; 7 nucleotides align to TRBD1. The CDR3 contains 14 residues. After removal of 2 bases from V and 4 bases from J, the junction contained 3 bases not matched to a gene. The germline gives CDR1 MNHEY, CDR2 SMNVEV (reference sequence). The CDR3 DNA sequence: TGTGCCAGCAGTTTAAAAGGGGGCCCAGATACGCAGTATTTT. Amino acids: CASSLKGGPDTQYF.

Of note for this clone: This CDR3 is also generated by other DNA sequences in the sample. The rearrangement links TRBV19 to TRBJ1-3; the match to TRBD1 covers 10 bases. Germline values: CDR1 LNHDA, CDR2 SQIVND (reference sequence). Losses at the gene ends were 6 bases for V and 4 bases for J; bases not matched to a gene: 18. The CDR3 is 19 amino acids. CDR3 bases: TGTGCCAGTAGGGACCGGGACAGGGGTTCTCTAAGCTCCGGAAACACCATATATTTT. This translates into CASRDRDRGSLSSGNTIYF.

This CDR3 is CASSPIGDRAWETQYF. Written as DNA, the CDR3 is TGTGCCAGCAGCCCCATCGGGGACAGGGCTTGGGAGACCCAGTACTTC. The chain has TRBV9 and TRBJ2-5; 9 bases agree with TRBD1. Trimming took 4 bases from V and 5 from J; bases not matched to a gene: 12. This CDR3 contains 16 residues. Germline loops: CDR1 SGDLS, CDR2 YYNGEE.

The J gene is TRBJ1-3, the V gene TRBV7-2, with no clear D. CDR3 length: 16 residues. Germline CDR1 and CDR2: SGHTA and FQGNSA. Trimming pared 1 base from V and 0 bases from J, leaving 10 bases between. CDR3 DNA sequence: TGTGCCAGCAGCTTAGAGCTCGCCCGCTCTGGAAACACCATATATTTT. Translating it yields CASSLELARSGNTIYF. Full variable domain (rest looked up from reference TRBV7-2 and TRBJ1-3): GAGVSQSPSNKVTEKGKDVELRCDPISGHTALYWYRQSLGQGLEFLIYFQGNSAPDKSGLPSDRFSAERTGGSVSTLTIQRTQQEDSAVYLCASSLELARSGNTIYFGEGSWLTVV.

CDR3 nucleotides: TGTGCCAGCAGTTCCATGGACAGGGGAAACATTCAGTACTTC. Amino acid sequence: CASSSMDRGNIQYF. The chain joins TRBV6-6 to TRBJ2-4; 9 bases map to TRBD1. Trimming took 4 bases from V and 6 from J; bases not matched to a gene: 4. The CDR3 is 14 amino acids. Germline loops: CDR1 MNHNY, CDR2 SVGAGI (reference sequence).

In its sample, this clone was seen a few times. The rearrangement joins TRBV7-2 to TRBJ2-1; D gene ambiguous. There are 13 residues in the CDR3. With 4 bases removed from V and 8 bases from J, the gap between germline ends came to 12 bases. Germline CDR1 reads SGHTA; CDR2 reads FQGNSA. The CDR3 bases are TGTGCCAGCAGCTCCCAGTTGGGATATGAGCAGTTCTTC. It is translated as CASSSQLGYEQFF.

The CDR3 DNA reads as TGTGCCAGCAGTTTCGGGAGGGATGAGCAGTTCTTC. Translated: CASSFGRDEQFF. This chain joins TRBV28 and TRBJ2-1, with 8 positions matching TRBD2. Germline loops: CDR1 MDHEN, CDR2 SYDVKM. V lost 3 bases, J lost 8 bases, and 0 bases stayed unmatched. The CDR3 spans 12 residues.

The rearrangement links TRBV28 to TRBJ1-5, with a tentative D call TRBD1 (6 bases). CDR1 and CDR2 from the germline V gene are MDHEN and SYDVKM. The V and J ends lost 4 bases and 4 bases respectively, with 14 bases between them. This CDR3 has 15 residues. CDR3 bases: TGTGCCAGCAGTTCCGGGACATTTACAAATCAGCCCCAGCATTTT. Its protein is CASSSGTFTNQPQHF.

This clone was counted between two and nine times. As DNA, the CDR3 is TGCGCCAGCAGCGTGGGACAGGGGGTGCAGTACTTC. It codes for CASSVGQGVQYF. The V call is TRBV5-1, the J call TRBJ2-7, with TRBD1 identical over 11 bases. Germline trimming cut 4 bases from V and 9 bases from J; bases unmatched to any gene: 3. Germline loops: CDR1 SGHRS, CDR2 YFSETQ. CDR3 length equals 12 residues.

The CDR3 is CAISEPLKGTYEQYF. The CDR3 DNA is TGTGCCATCAGTGAGCCTCTAAAGGGGACCTACGAGCAGTACTTC. This chain uses TRBV10-3 with TRBJ2-7, with D possibly matching TRBD1 (5 bases). The length of the CDR3 is 15 residues. Trimming stripped 2 bases from V and 2 bases from J, with 13 bases between. CDR1 is ENHRY, CDR2 SYGVKD, per germline.

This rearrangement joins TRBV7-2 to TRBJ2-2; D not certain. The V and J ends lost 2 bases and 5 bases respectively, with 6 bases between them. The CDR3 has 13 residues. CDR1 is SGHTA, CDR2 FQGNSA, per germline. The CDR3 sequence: CASSLSRTGELFF. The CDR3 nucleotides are TGTGCCAGCAGCTTAAGTAGAACCGGGGAGCTGTTTTTT.

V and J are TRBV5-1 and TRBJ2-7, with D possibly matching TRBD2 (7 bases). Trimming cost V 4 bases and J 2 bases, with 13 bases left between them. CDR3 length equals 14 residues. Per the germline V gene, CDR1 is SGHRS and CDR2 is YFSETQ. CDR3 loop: CASSPRGDTYEQYF. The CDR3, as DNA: TGCGCCAGCAGCCCCCGGGGGGACACCTACGAGCAGTACTTC.

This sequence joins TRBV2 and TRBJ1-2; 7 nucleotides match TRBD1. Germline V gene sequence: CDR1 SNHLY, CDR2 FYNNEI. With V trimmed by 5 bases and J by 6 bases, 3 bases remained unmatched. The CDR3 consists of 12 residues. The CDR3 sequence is CASSITGDGYTF. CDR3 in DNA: TGTGCCAGCAGTATCACAGGGGATGGCTACACCTTC.

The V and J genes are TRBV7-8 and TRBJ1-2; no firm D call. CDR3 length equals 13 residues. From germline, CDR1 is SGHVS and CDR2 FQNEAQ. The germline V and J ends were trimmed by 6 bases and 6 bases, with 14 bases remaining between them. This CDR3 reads CASSSVGRHGYTF. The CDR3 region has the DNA TGTGCCAGCAGTAGCGTGGGAAGACATGGCTACACCTTC.

This CDR3 is CASSPQEGNGETQYF. DNA for the CDR3: TGTGCCAGCTCACCACAAGAGGGGAATGGGGAGACCCAGTACTTC. J is TRBJ2-5 and V is TRBV18; D is tentatively TRBD1 or TRBD2 (5 bases each). This CDR3 is 15 amino acids long. V was pared by 1 base and J by 5 bases, with 14 bases between. Germline CDR1 KGHSH, CDR2 LQKENI.

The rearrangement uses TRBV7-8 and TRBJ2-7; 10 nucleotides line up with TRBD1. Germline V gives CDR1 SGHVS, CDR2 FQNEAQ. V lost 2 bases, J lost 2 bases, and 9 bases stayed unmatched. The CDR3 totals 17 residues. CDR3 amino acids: CASSLHNTGTGAYEQYF. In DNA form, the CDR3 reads TGTGCCAGCAGCTTACATAACACCGGGACAGGGGCCTACGAGCAGTACTTC.

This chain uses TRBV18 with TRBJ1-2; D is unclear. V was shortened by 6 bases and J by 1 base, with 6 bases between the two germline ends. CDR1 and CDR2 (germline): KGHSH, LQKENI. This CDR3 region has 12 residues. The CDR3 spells CASSPDNYGYTF. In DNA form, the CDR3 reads TGTGCCAGCTCCCCCGATAACTATGGCTACACCTTC.

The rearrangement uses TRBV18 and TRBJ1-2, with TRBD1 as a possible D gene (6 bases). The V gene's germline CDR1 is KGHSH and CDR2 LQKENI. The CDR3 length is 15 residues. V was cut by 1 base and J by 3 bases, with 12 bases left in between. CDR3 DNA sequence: TGTGCCAGCTCACCACTCGCGGACAGCTACTATGGCTACACCTTC. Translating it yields CASSPLADSYYGYTF.

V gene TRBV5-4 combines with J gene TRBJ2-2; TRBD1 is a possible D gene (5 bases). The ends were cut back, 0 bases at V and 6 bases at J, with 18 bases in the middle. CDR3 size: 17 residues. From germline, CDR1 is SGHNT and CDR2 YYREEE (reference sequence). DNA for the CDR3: TGTGCCAGCAGCTTGGTTTTGTCAGGGCGAATGTCCGGGGAGCTGTTTTTT. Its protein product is CASSLVLSGRMSGELFF. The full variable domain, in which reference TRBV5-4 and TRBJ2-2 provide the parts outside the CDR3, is ETGVTQSPTHLIKTRGQQVTLRCSSQSGHNTVSWYQQALGQGPQFIFQYYREEENGRGNFPPRFSGLQFPNYSSELNVNALELDDSALYLCASSLVLSGRMSGELFFGEGSRLTVL.

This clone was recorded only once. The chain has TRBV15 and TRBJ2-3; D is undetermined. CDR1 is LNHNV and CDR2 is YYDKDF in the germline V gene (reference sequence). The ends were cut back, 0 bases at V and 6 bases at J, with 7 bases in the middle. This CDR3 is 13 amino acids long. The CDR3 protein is CATSRDIEDTQYF. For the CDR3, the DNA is TGTGCCACCAGCAGAGATATTGAGGATACGCAGTATTTT.

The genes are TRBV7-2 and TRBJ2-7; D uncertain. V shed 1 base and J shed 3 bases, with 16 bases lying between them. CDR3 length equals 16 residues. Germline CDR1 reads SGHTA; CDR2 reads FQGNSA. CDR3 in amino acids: CASSLDGMVGNYEQYF. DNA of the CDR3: TGTGCCAGCAGCTTAGATGGTATGGTTGGAAACTACGAGCAGTACTTC.

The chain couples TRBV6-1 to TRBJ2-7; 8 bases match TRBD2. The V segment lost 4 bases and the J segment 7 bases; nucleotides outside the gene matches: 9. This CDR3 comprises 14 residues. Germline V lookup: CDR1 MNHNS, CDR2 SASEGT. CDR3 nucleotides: TGTGCCAGCAGTGCGCAGACCGGGACTAGGGAGCAGTACTTC. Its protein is CASSAQTGTREQYF.

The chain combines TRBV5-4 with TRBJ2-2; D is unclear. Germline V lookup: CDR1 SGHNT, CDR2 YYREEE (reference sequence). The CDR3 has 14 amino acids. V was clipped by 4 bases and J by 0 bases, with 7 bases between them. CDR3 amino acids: CASSLRTNTGELFF. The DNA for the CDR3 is TGTGCCAGCAGCCTCAGAACGAACACCGGGGAGCTGTTTTTT.

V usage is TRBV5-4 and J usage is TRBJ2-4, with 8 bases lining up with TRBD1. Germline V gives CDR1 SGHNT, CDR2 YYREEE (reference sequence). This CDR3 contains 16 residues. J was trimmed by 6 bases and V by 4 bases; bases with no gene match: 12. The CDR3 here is CASSPGTQGVRNIQYF. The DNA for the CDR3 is TGTGCCAGCAGCCCCGGGACACAGGGGGTCAGAAACATTCAGTACTTC.

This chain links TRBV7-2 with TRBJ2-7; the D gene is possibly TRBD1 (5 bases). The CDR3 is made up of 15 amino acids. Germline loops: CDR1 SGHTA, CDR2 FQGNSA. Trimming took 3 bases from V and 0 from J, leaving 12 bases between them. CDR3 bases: TGTGCCAGCAGCTTGTCAGGGATGAGCTCCTACGAGCAGTACTTC. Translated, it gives CASSLSGMSSYEQYF.

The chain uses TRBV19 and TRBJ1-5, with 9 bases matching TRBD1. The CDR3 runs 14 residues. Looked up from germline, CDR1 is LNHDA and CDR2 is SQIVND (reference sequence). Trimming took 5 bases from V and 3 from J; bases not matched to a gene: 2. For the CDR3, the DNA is TGTGCCAGTAGTGGACAGGGGTACAATCAGCCCCAGCATTTT. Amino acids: CASSGQGYNQPQHF.

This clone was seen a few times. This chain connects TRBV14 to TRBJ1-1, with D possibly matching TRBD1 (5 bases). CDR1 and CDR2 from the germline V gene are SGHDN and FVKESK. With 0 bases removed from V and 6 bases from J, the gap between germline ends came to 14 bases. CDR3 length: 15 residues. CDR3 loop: CASSQERGPRSEAFF. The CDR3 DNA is TGTGCCAGCAGCCAAGAAAGGGGCCCTAGGTCTGAAGCTTTCTTT.

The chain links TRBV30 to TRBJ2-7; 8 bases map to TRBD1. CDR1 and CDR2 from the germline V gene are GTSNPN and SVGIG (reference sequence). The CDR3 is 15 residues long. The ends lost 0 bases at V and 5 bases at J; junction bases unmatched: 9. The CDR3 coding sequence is TGTGCCTGGAGTGTTAGGCGGACAGGGAAAAACGAGCAGTACTTC. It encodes CAWSVRRTGKNEQYF.